This section outlines one T cell receptor (beta chain) sequence together with its context. The CDR3 spans 17 residues. Germline V CDR1 and CDR2: SGHKS, YYEKEE (reference sequence). Germline trimming cut 4 bases from V and 1 base from J; bases unmatched to any gene: 11. The sample originates from a study of blood T cell repertoires in COVID-19. About the study: Both acute and convalescent COVID-19 samples were obtained from the United States, Italy and Spain. The cDNA or gDNA used as material had been derived from T cells, B-cell-depleted T cells, or PBMCs.

Libraries were prepared by immunoSEQ multiplex PCR; TCRdb keeps only in-frame clonotypes and omits some of them. This table has about 130,000 clones, around 83% appearing once. This chain links TRBV5-5 with TRBJ1-3; TRBD1 aligns across 7 bases. Sequenced sample: PBMCs or T cells enriched from blood (not recorded which). The sequence was collected from a middle-aged man who had recovered from COVID-19. DNA of the CDR3: TGTGCCAGCAGCGCAACAGGGGCGACTTCTTCTGGAAACACCATATATTTT. Its translation: CASSATGATSSGNTIYF.